The entry below gives a single TCR beta chain sequence along with its context. The data belong to a study of shared clonotypes between healthy human individuals. The germline CDR1 and CDR2 sequences are SGHNT and YYREEE (reference sequence). The CDR3 consists of 13 residues. V was pared by 2 bases and J by 4 bases, with 9 bases between. Within Nashville, Tennessee resided all donors, each a Caucasian adult. Using immunoSEQ multiplex PCR, the repertoire was profiled, and TCRdb retains in-frame clones only, with some absent. The repertoire holds about 490,000 clones, with roughly four fifths as singletons.

The sample consisted of PBMCs. V gene TRBV5-4 combines with J gene TRBJ1-2; D remains unclear. This TCR came from a woman in her thirties or forties in good health. Some clones in this sample may be carry-over from other donors' samples. CDR3 residues: CASSLNPGYGYTF. CDR3 nucleotides: TGTGCCAGCAGCTTAAACCCAGGCTATGGCTACACCTTC.